This is a list of T cell receptor beta chains from one sample in a study of beta chain features in type 1 diabetes. Measured with immunoSEQ multiplex PCR; TCRdb has only the in-frame clones, and not every one. This sample carries hundreds of thousands of clones, more than 12% of them seen once, and the ten largest clones take approximately 0.043%. The sample was naive CD4+ T cells from blood. The receptors here all came from a man between 18 and 35 years old with type 1 diabetes. Each CDR3 is given with its conserved first and last residue. A D gene is named only where the DNA matches it firmly. The size entry is marked missing in some rows and otherwise reads once, few, many or a size class.

TGCGCCAGCAGCGCCGGACAGGGGAGGACTGAAGCTTTCTTT CASSAGQGRTEAFF NA TRBV5-1 14 TRBD1 TRBJ1-1
TGTGCCTGGAGTGTAGGAAATCAAAAAGAGACCCAGTACTTC CAWSVGNQKETQYF few TRBV30 14 NA TRBJ2-5
TGTGCCAGCAGCCCGGGACTAGCGGGACTCGGGGATACGCAGTATTTT CASSPGLAGLGDTQYF NA TRBV4-2 16 TRBD2 TRBJ2-3
TGCGCCAGCAGCTTGACAGGGATAGAGACCCAGTACTTC CASSLTGIETQYF few TRBV5-1 13 NA TRBJ2-5
TGTGCCAGCCGAGGTATCGATGGCTACACCTTC CASRGIDGYTF few TRBV6-1 11 NA TRBJ1-2
TGTGCCAGCAGCAGGGGAGGAGAGACCCAGTACTTC CASSRGGETQYF NA TRBV6-6 12 NA TRBJ2-5
TGTGCCAGTTCCGGAGAGGGCTACTCTGGAAACACCATATATTTT CASSGEGYSGNTIYF NA TRBV25-1 15 NA TRBJ1-3
TGTGCCAGCAGCTTGACAGGGGCGACCGGAAACACCATATATTTT CASSLTGATGNTIYF NA TRBV7-9 15 TRBD1 TRBJ1-3
TGTGCCAGCAGTTTTGCAGGGACTGGGGCCAACGTCCTGACTTTC CASSFAGTGANVLTF NA TRBV27 15 NA TRBJ2-6
TGTGCCAGCAGCGGGGGGTCTGGACTAGCAAAGGAGACCCAGTACTTC CASSGGSGLAKETQYF few TRBV9 16 TRBD2 TRBJ2-5
TGTGCCAGCAGCGACAGGAAGGGGACAGATACGCAGTATTTT CASSDRKGTDTQYF NA TRBV7-3 14 NA TRBJ2-3
TGTGCCAGCAGGACAGGGTTTGGAAACACCATATATTTT CASRTGFGNTIYF few TRBV6-6 13 TRBD1 TRBJ1-3
TGTGCCAGCAGTTTGGGCGGGGCGTCCACTGAAGCTTTCTTT CASSLGGASTEAFF NA TRBV28 14 NA TRBJ1-1
TGTGCCAGCAGCACCCGTCCCCATGGGGGTTTTCTTGGCACTGAAGCTTTCTTT CASSTRPHGGFLGTEAFF NA TRBV7-9 18 NA TRBJ1-1
TGTGCCTGGATCAAGGGATCTAATTCACCCCTCCACTTT CAWIKGSNSPLHF few TRBV30 13 NA TRBJ1-6
TGTGCCAGCAGTCCAACGGGACAGGAGGGTGAAAAACTGTTTTTT CASSPTGQEGEKLFF few TRBV28 15 TRBD1 TRBJ1-4
TGTGCCAGCAGCAAGCCCGACCGGGAGGCTAATGAAAAACTGTTTTTT CASSKPDREANEKLFF NA TRBV6-4 16 NA TRBJ1-4
TGTGCCACCCTCTGGGATGGGGACAGCTCCTACGAGCAGTACTTC CATLWDGDSSYEQYF few TRBV7-9 15 TRBD1 TRBJ2-7
TGTGCCAGCAGCATGACAGGGAGCAATCAGCCCCAGCATTTT CASSMTGSNQPQHF NA TRBV9 14 TRBD1 TRBJ1-5
TGTGCCAGCAGCTTCAGGGGACATGAGCAGTTCTTC CASSFRGHEQFF NA TRBV11-2 12 NA TRBJ2-1
TGTGCCATCAGTGAGAAGCATGGCTACACCTTC CAISEKHGYTF NA TRBV10-3 11 NA TRBJ1-2
TGTGCCAGCAGCTTTCTTCTAGACAAACGCCAAGAGACCCAGTACTTC CASSFLLDKRQETQYF few TRBV11-2 16 NA TRBJ2-5
TGTGCCTGGAGTCAGGGATACACCATATATTTT CAWSQGYTIYF NA TRBV30 11 NA TRBJ1-3
TGTGCCAGCAGGCCCCTAGCGGGAACTAATGAGCAGTTCTTC CASRPLAGTNEQFF few TRBV2 14 TRBD2 TRBJ2-1
TGTGCCAGCAGCTATCAGGCGAGTTTTGAGCAGTTCTTC CASSYQASFEQFF NA TRBV5-4 13 NA TRBJ2-1
TGCAGCGGCCAAGGGGCGGGGTCCTACAATGAGCAGTTCTTC CSGQGAGSYNEQFF NA TRBV29-1 14 NA TRBJ2-1
TGCGCCAGCAGCTTGGGACAGGGAGGATCGGATACGCAGTATTTT CASSLGQGGSDTQYF few TRBV5-1 15 NA TRBJ2-3
TGTGCCAGCAGCCCGGGGACTCCAGAGACCCAGTACTTC CASSPGTPETQYF NA TRBV28 13 NA TRBJ2-5
TGTGCCAGCAGCGTAGCCGGGGGCTCCCACTACGAGCAGTACTTC CASSVAGGSHYEQYF NA TRBV9 15 NA TRBJ2-7
TGCGCCAGCAGCCGTGGGACCAACACCGGGGAGCTGTTTTTT CASSRGTNTGELFF NA TRBV4-3 14 NA TRBJ2-2
TGTGCCAGTAAGCGGCAGCTTAATTCACCCCTCCACTTT CASKRQLNSPLHF few TRBV19 13 NA TRBJ1-6
TGTGCCAGCAGTCTCTGGGACGGAAGCACAGATACGCAGTATTTT CASSLWDGSTDTQYF few TRBV28 15 NA TRBJ2-3
TGTGCCAGCAGCTCACAGGGGGCGCGGGAGACCCAGTACTTC CASSSQGARETQYF NA TRBV7-2 14 TRBD1 TRBJ2-5
TGCGCCAGCAGCCAAGATCTGGGGGGGAACGGGAACAATGAGCAGTTCTTC CASSQDLGGNGNNEQFF few TRBV4-3 17 TRBD2 TRBJ2-1
TGCGCCAGCAGTGAGAATATTCGTCAGCCCCAGCATTTT CASSENIRQPQHF NA TRBV10-2 13 NA TRBJ1-5
TGTGCCAGTACCATCGGCGGCTCTGGGGCCAACGTCCTGACTTTC CASTIGGSGANVLTF NA TRBV19 15 NA TRBJ2-6
TGTGCCAGCCTGGACGGGACTGGAAACACCATATATTTT CASLDGTGNTIYF NA TRBV28 13 NA TRBJ1-3
TGTGCCAGCAGCGTGAGCCTCGGGGGTGAGAACAATGAGCAGTTCTTC CASSVSLGGENNEQFF NA TRBV9 16 NA TRBJ2-1
TGTGCCAGCAAGACGTATACTGGGGCCAACGTCCTGACTTTC CASKTYTGANVLTF few TRBV6-5 14 NA TRBJ2-6
TGTGCCAGCAGCGCCACCGGAAACAGGGCGACTGGCTACACCTTC CASSATGNRATGYTF NA TRBV9 15 NA TRBJ1-2
TGTGCCAGCAGCGTGGACGGAGCTAGCACAGATACGCAGTATTTT CASSVDGASTDTQYF few TRBV9 15 NA TRBJ2-3
TGTGCCAGCAGCTTAAATGCGGGGGTCCAAGAGACCCAGTACTTC CASSLNAGVQETQYF NA TRBV7-3 15 TRBD2 TRBJ2-5
TGTGCCAGCAGTCATCTAGACAGGACTTCCTACGAGCAGTACTTC CASSHLDRTSYEQYF NA TRBV27 15 NA TRBJ2-7
TGTGCCAGCAGTGAAATGCCGGCAGGAGTAGGGGTGACCCAGTACTTC CASSEMPAGVGVTQYF NA TRBV6-1 16 NA TRBJ2-5
TGTGCCTGGAGTGTAGGGCCCGGATTGGGCGATGAGCAGCTCTTC CAWSVGPGLGDEQLF NA TRBV30 15 NA TRBJ2-1